In its sample, the clone carrying this T cell receptor (beta chain) was seen once. Germline-derived CDR1 and CDR2 are SGHVS and FNYEAQ. The CDR3 is made up of 14 amino acids. V shed 0 bases, J shed 5 bases, and the junction held 1 base outside the gene matches. The entry originates in a study of shared clonotypes between healthy human individuals. Repertoires were generated with immunoSEQ multiplex PCR, while TCRdb's copy carries only in-frame clones and drops some. The data show 1,400,000 or so clones, approximately 98.5% seen once. The chain joins TRBV7-6 to TRBJ1-2, with 9 bases that match TRBD1. The receptor's source is a man aged 30 to 39 in good health. The material sequenced was naive CD4+ T cells sorted from blood. Described subset: CD45RA+ positively selected. The CDR3 DNA reads as TGTGCCAGCAGCTTAGCAGACAGGGGGTATGGCTACACCTTC. Protein sequence: CASSLADRGYGYTF.